The 32 T cell receptor beta chains below come from one sample, sequenced in a study of PD-1 blockade in classical Hodgkin lymphoma. TCRdb keeps only in-frame clones here, not all; method: immunoSEQ multiplex PCR. The profile shows about 150,000 clones, approximately 72% of them singletons. Every patient relapsed after autologous stem cell transplantation, and brentuximab vedotin exposure varied. Sequencing was performed on peripheral blood mononuclear cells (PBMCs), taken before the second cycle of nivolumab. The receptors originated from a human donor with classical Hodgkin lymphoma.

This chain joins TRBV6-1 and TRBJ2-7; D is perhaps TRBD1 or TRBD2 (5 bases each). V was pared by 6 bases and J by 2 bases, with 11 bases between. Looked up from germline, CDR1 is MNHNS and CDR2 is SASEGT. This CDR3 has 13 amino acids. The CDR3 spells CASRHRDPYEQYF. The DNA of the CDR3 is TGTGCCAGCAGACACCGGGACCCCTACGAGCAGTACTTC.

The V and J genes are TRBV7-3 and TRBJ2-1; D perhaps matches TRBD1 (6 bases). CDR3 length: 16 residues. V lost 0 bases to trimming and J lost 0 bases, with 9 bases between them. Germline CDR1 and CDR2: SGHTA and FQGTGA. The CDR3 sequence: CASSLTGGSSYNEQFF. The CDR3 DNA reads as TGTGCCAGCAGCTTAACAGGGGGAAGCTCCTACAATGAGCAGTTCTTC.

The rearrangement links TRBV7-3 to TRBJ2-7; TRBD1 might be the D (6 bases). Looked up from germline, CDR1 is SGHTA and CDR2 is FQGTGA. V lost 5 bases, J lost 3 bases, and 11 bases lay in between. CDR3 size: 13 residues. The CDR3 nucleotides are TGTGCCAGCAGCGGGGACATGCTCTACGAGCAGTACTTC. Encoded protein: CASSGDMLYEQYF.

This chain connects TRBV6-6 to TRBJ1-2; no reliable D call. V was trimmed by 2 bases and J by 0 bases, leaving 10 bases between them. The length of the CDR3 is 15 residues. Germline V gives CDR1 MNHNY, CDR2 SVGAGI (reference sequence). The CDR3 spells CASSYGSAANYGYTF. CDR3 nucleotide sequence: TGTGCCAGCAGTTACGGGTCAGCAGCTAACTATGGCTACACCTTC.

This sequence joins TRBV5-4 and TRBJ2-3, with no clear D. The V and J ends lost 2 bases and 5 bases respectively, with 9 bases between them. Germline V gene data show CDR1 as SGHNT and CDR2 as YYREEE (reference sequence). The CDR3 contains 13 residues. The CDR3: CASSLNLGDTQYF. For the CDR3, the DNA is TGTGCCAGCAGCTTAAACCTGGGAGATACGCAGTATTTT.

This clone was detected only a few times. The rearrangement uses TRBV4-2 and TRBJ2-7, with TRBD2 matching 8 bases. The CDR3 totals 15 residues. Germline V CDR1 and CDR2: LGHNA, YNFKEQ. Unmatched junction bases numbered 5, after V lost 4 bases and J lost 0 bases. CDR3 amino acids: CASSLGGEGSYEQYF. The CDR3, as DNA: TGTGCCAGCAGCCTCGGGGGGGAGGGCTCCTACGAGCAGTACTTC.

The chain joins TRBV30 to TRBJ2-6; TRBD2 matches at 9 bases. In germline, CDR1 is GTSNPN, CDR2 SVGIG (reference sequence). CDR3 length equals 17 residues. J was trimmed by 0 bases and V by 3 bases; bases with no gene match: 6. The DNA of the CDR3 is TGTGCCTGGAGGCTAGCGGGACTAAGCTCTGGGGCCAACGTCCTGACTTTC. It specifies CAWRLAGLSSGANVLTF.

Of note for this clone: An end of the junction does not agree with germline; a read error may underlie this. V usage is TRBV10-3 and J usage is TRBJ2-5; 14 bases line up with TRBD2. The CDR3 consists of 14 residues. In germline, CDR1 is ENHRY, CDR2 SYGVKD. The CDR3 is CAMAAGLAGEAQYF. CDR3 DNA: TGTGCAATGGCGGCGGGACTAGCGGGAGAGGCCCAGTACTTC.

The CDR3, as DNA: TGTGCCAGCAGCTACCCAAGGGCAGGAGGCTTGACTGGGGCCAACGTCCTGACTTTC. Protein product: CASSYPRAGGLTGANVLTF. The J gene is TRBJ2-6, the V gene TRBV11-1; tentative D call: TRBD2 (5 bases). Trimming pared 4 bases from V and 2 bases from J, leaving 21 bases between. Germline assignment: CDR1 SGHAT and CDR2 FQDESV (reference sequence). The CDR3 covers 19 residues.

The chain joins TRBV5-1 to TRBJ2-1; tentative D call: TRBD2 (6 bases). Trimming removed 2 bases from V and 2 bases from J, with 11 bases in between. The CDR3 contains 15 residues. Looked up from germline, CDR1 is SGHRS and CDR2 is YFSETQ. The CDR3 sequence is CASSFMAGPYNEQFF. The CDR3 DNA follows: TGCGCCAGCAGCTTCATGGCGGGGCCCTACAATGAGCAGTTCTTC.

The chain joins TRBV7-2 to TRBJ2-1; 9 positions agree with TRBD1. The CDR3 has 14 amino acids. Per the germline V gene, CDR1 is SGHTA and CDR2 is FQGNSA. V lost 7 bases, J lost 9 bases, and 10 bases stayed unmatched. The CDR3 reads CASTWDRAVAEQFF. CDR3 DNA sequence: TGTGCCAGCACCTGGGACAGGGCGGTGGCTGAGCAGTTCTTC.

The chain couples TRBV2 to TRBJ2-1; D possibly uses TRBD1 or TRBD2 (5 bases each). The V gene's germline CDR1 is SNHLY and CDR2 FYNNEI. The germline V and J ends were trimmed by 6 bases and 5 bases, with 17 bases remaining between them. The CDR3 spans 15 residues. CDR3 residues: CASSLGPSGHNEQFF. The DNA for the CDR3 is TGTGCCAGCAGCCTTGGACCATCGGGGCACAATGAGCAGTTCTTC.

This rearrangement joins TRBV2 to TRBJ1-1, with TRBD1 matching over 7 bases. Germline CDR1 SNHLY, CDR2 FYNNEI. V shed 5 bases, J shed 6 bases, and the junction held 12 bases outside the gene matches. This CDR3 spans 15 amino acids. CDR3 region: CASSLNTGVVAEAFF. The CDR3 bases are TGTGCCAGCAGTCTTAACACAGGGGTCGTCGCTGAAGCTTTCTTT.

V usage is TRBV6-5 and J usage is TRBJ1-6; D gene uncertain. Trimming left V 2 bases short and J 7 bases short, with 12 bases between. The CDR3 has 15 amino acids. Per the germline V gene, CDR1 is MNHEY and CDR2 is SVGAGI. CDR3 nucleotides: TGTGCCAGCAGTTACGGCCCCAAGGGCAATTCACCCCTCCACTTT. Translation gives CASSYGPKGNSPLHF.

The chain recombines TRBV5-4 with TRBJ2-7; 10 nucleotides match TRBD2. In germline, CDR1 is SGHNT, CDR2 YYREEE (reference sequence). V shed 4 bases and J 1 base; nucleotides not matched to a gene: 5. CDR3 length: 15 amino acids. The CDR3 spells CASSPGTSVSYEQYF. Here the CDR3 DNA reads TGTGCCAGCAGCCCCGGGACTAGCGTTTCCTACGAGCAGTACTTC.

The chain recombines TRBV29-1 with TRBJ2-7; 9 nucleotides match TRBD2. The germline V gene encodes CDR1 SQVTM and CDR2 ANQGSEA. CDR3 size: 16 residues. Trimming removed 4 bases from V and 2 bases from J; junction bases left unmatched: 12. CDR3 region: CSVVSWMTSGTYEQYF. CDR3 nucleotides: TGCAGCGTTGTTTCTTGGATGACTAGCGGAACCTACGAGCAGTACTTC.

The CDR3 DNA reads as TGTGCCATCAGTGGGGACAGGGGAGGGTATGGCTACACCTTC. Protein sequence: CAISGDRGGYGYTF. The rearrangement links TRBV10-3 to TRBJ1-2; 10 bases match TRBD1. Looked up from germline, CDR1 is ENHRY and CDR2 is SYGVKD. The length of the CDR3 is 14 residues. The junction had 4 bases not matched to a gene; V was cut back by 4 bases and J by 5 bases.

In its sample, this clone was seen a few times. The gene calls are TRBV13 and TRBJ2-2, with D possibly matching TRBD1 (6 bases). The CDR3 contains 15 residues. Germline V gives CDR1 PRHDT, CDR2 FYEKMQ (reference sequence). Trimming pared 5 bases from V and 5 bases from J, leaving 15 bases between. The CDR3 region is CASSRRRTATGELFF. In nucleotides, the CDR3 is TGTGCCAGCAGCCGCCGGAGGACAGCAACCGGGGAGCTGTTTTTT.

The rearrangement joins TRBV19 to TRBJ2-6; perhaps TRBD1 as D (6 bases). There are 15 residues in the CDR3. Germline CDR1 reads LNHDA; CDR2 reads SQIVND (reference sequence). V lost 7 bases and J lost 3, with 13 bases in between. CDR3 DNA: TGTGCCAGTACCAACCGGGACATTGGGGCCAACGTCCTGACTTTC. Translating gives CASTNRDIGANVLTF.

V is TRBV5-1 and J is TRBJ2-5, with no clear D. V was pared by 5 bases and J by 3 bases, with 11 bases between. CDR3 length: 13 amino acids. Germline CDR1 and CDR2: SGHRS and YFSETQ. The CDR3 here is CASRPDTKETQYF. DNA for the CDR3: TGCGCCAGCAGGCCCGACACCAAAGAGACCCAGTACTTC.

This chain joins TRBV10-3 and TRBJ2-7; D might be TRBD2 (6 bases). The V end was cut by 10 bases, the J end by 3 bases, with 10 bases between. Germline-derived CDR1 and CDR2 are ENHRY and SYGVKD. The CDR3 loop spans 11 amino acids. Here the CDR3 DNA reads TGTGCCACCCTGGAGGGCTACGAGCAGTACTTC. It encodes CATLEGYEQYF.

V is TRBV13 and J is TRBJ2-5, with a weak D call TRBD1 (5 bases). CDR1 and CDR2 from the germline V gene are PRHDT and FYEKMQ (reference sequence). V was cut by 4 bases and J by 5 bases, with 20 bases left in between. This CDR3 is 16 amino acids long. The CDR3 nucleotides are TGTGCCAGCAGCTCTCGAGCAGGGTATTTTGGGGAGACCCAGTACTTC. Translated: CASSSRAGYFGETQYF. Looking up the rest from reference TRBV13 and TRBJ2-5 gives the full variable domain: AAGVIQSPRHLIKEKRETATLKCYPIPRHDTVYWYQQGPGQDPQFLISFYEKMQSDKGSIPDRFSAQQFSDYHSELNMSSLELGDSALYFCASSSRAGYFGETQYFGPGTRLLVL.

The rearrangement links TRBV5-1 to TRBJ1-2; TRBD1 matches 8 bases. CDR3 size: 13 residues. CDR1 SGHRS and CDR2 YFSETQ come from the germline V gene. The J segment lost 6 bases and the V segment lost 3 bases, leaving 4 bases of the junction unmatched. CDR3 bases: TGCGCCAGCAGCTCGTACAGGGGGGATGGCTACACCTTC. It specifies CASSSYRGDGYTF.

The chain recombines TRBV5-4 with TRBJ1-2; D remains unclear. The germline V gene encodes CDR1 SGHNT and CDR2 YYREEE (reference sequence). The CDR3 covers 14 residues. V was trimmed by 0 bases and J by 2 bases, leaving 8 bases between them. For the CDR3, the DNA is TGTGCCAGCAGCTTGGTTGGAGTAAACTATGGCTACACCTTC. It is translated as CASSLVGVNYGYTF.

The chain links TRBV9 to TRBJ1-4; D not certain. CDR3 length equals 16 residues. Trimming took 4 bases from V and 7 from J, leaving 20 bases between them. The germline gives CDR1 SGDLS, CDR2 YYNGEE. The CDR3 DNA reads as TGTGCCAGCAGCCTAGCACCCGGGGAAGGGAGTGAAAAACTGTTTTTT. Residues: CASSLAPGEGSEKLFF.

The gene calls are TRBV9 and TRBJ2-3; tentative D call: TRBD2 (7 bases). Between the trimmed V and J ends, which lost 2 bases and 2 bases, there was a span of 12 bases. Germline V gives CDR1 SGDLS, CDR2 YYNGEE. The CDR3 is 15 residues long. CDR3 loop: CASSVAGGLTDTQYF. The DNA for the CDR3 is TGTGCCAGCAGCGTCGCCGGGGGGCTCACAGATACGCAGTATTTT.

The genes are TRBV9 and TRBJ2-3; D call uncertain. Germline V CDR1 and CDR2: SGDLS, YYNGEE. This CDR3 is 14 amino acids long. V was clipped by 0 bases and J by 0 bases, with 5 bases between them. This chain's CDR3 is CASSVDRSTDTQYF. CDR3 coding DNA: TGTGCCAGCAGCGTAGATCGGAGCACAGATACGCAGTATTTT.

The rearrangement joins TRBV5-1 to TRBJ2-7; no clear D. Germline values: CDR1 SGHRS, CDR2 YFSETQ. Trimming shortened V by 0 bases and J by 2 bases, and 9 bases separated the two germline ends. The CDR3 runs to 14 residues. This chain's CDR3 is CASSLGAGPYEQYF. CDR3 DNA: TGCGCCAGCAGCTTGGGGGCAGGCCCCTACGAGCAGTACTTC.

This clone was picked up a small number of times. The chain combines TRBV2 with TRBJ1-6; TRBD1 might be the D (6 bases). The V end was cut by 7 bases, the J end by 7 bases, with 11 bases between. This CDR3 contains 13 residues. Germline V CDR1 and CDR2: SNHLY, FYNNEI. The CDR3: CASTTRGNSPLHF. CDR3 nucleotides: TGTGCCAGCACGACCAGGGGCAATTCACCCCTCCACTTT.

The chain is built from TRBV9 and TRBJ2-3; D is perhaps TRBD1 or TRBD2 (5 bases each). Trimming took 4 bases from V and 6 from J, leaving 21 bases between them. Per germline, CDR1 SGDLS and CDR2 YYNGEE. CDR3 length: 16 residues. The CDR3: CASSPWGRGFGDTQYF. The CDR3 coding sequence is TGTGCCAGCAGCCCGTGGGGACGAGGGTTTGGTGATACGCAGTATTTT.

The chain has TRBV19 and TRBJ2-7, with D unclear. This CDR3 comprises 15 residues. V gave up 3 bases and J gave up 1 base, with 13 bases separating them. Germline V gene lookup returns CDR1 LNHDA and CDR2 SQIVND (reference sequence). The DNA for the CDR3 is TGTGCCAGTAGTATTGTCCCGGACCCTTCCTACGAGCAGTACTTC. It codes for CASSIVPDPSYEQYF.

V and J are TRBV19 and TRBJ2-7, with a weak D call TRBD2 (5 bases). V lost 3 bases and J lost 1, with 10 bases in between. Germline CDR1 LNHDA, CDR2 SQIVND (reference sequence). The CDR3 is made up of 14 amino acids. The DNA for the CDR3 is TGTGCCAGTAGTATGAGCGGCCAGTCCTACGAGCAGTACTTC. Its protein is CASSMSGQSYEQYF.